The clone carrying this T cell receptor (beta chain) was recorded many times. Antigen: not known. These data are taken from a study of T cells in Graves' hyperthyroidism and ophthalmopathy. Trimming removed 7 bases from V and 5 bases from J; junction bases left unmatched: 5. Germline values: CDR1 LNHDA, CDR2 SQIVND (reference sequence). The CDR3 runs 12 residues. Amplification of TCR beta CDR3 regions used RNA as the template. HTBI primers drove first-round RT-PCR of the TCR CDR3. TCRdb re-analysed the multiplex PCR reads in MiXCR, keeping a single row per CDR3 protein. The data show just under 750,000 distinct CDR3 sequences, around 40% seen once. Study conclusions and caveats: In the analysis, a 13 V-J model separated ophthalmopathy from stable hyperthyroidism. Most thyroid clonotypes that were expanded above 0.001 also turned up in blood.

This rearrangement joins TRBV19 to TRBJ2-7, with 7 bases fitting TRBD1. The sample consisted of blood. The receptor comes from a woman between 35 and 50 years old with Graves' hyperthyroidism. CDR3 region: CASIKGADEQYF. In DNA, the CDR3 is TGTGCCAGTATTAAGGGGGCGGACGAGCAGTACTTC.